This TCR beta chain was sequenced in a study of shared clonotypes between healthy human individuals. Study-wide context: Three plates were used per donor for CD4 naive, three for CD4 memory, two for CD8 naive and one for CD8 memory. General study points: All-four-donor shared clonotypes had higher generation probabilities than non-shared clonotypes did.

Germline assignment: CDR1 SGHRS and CDR2 YFSETQ. V was clipped by 1 base and J by 6 bases; unmatched bases: 11. The CDR3 has 16 amino acids. Division of CD4+ cells produced a CD45RA+ naive subset and a CD45RA-negative memory subset. Sorted-subset replicate PCR reactions were performed with about 210 ng DNA, corresponding to roughly 31,000 T cell genomes. Libraries were prepared by immunoSEQ multiplex PCR; TCRdb keeps only in-frame clonotypes and omits some of them. The sample gives about 1.5 million clones, 98% of which show up once; 0.4% to 0.45% is in the top ten. Regarding this clone: Its antigen is still unknown.

The sequence came from a man aged 25 to 45 in good health. The specimen was naive CD4+ T cells sorted from blood. The subset is: CD45RA+ positively selected. The chain employs TRBV5-1 and TRBJ2-7; 9 nucleotides align to TRBD1. The CDR3 here is CASSLFAGQGMSEQYF. CDR3 coding DNA: TGCGCCAGCAGCTTGTTCGCGGGACAGGGTATGAGCGAGCAGTACTTC. The full variable domain, with the rest looked up from reference TRBV5-1 and TRBJ2-7, is KAGVTQTPRYLIKTRGQQVTLSCSPISGHRSVSWYQQTPGQGLQFLFEYFSETQRNKGNFPGRFSGRQFSNSRSEMNVSTLELGDSALYLCASSLFAGQGMSEQYFGPGTRLTVT.